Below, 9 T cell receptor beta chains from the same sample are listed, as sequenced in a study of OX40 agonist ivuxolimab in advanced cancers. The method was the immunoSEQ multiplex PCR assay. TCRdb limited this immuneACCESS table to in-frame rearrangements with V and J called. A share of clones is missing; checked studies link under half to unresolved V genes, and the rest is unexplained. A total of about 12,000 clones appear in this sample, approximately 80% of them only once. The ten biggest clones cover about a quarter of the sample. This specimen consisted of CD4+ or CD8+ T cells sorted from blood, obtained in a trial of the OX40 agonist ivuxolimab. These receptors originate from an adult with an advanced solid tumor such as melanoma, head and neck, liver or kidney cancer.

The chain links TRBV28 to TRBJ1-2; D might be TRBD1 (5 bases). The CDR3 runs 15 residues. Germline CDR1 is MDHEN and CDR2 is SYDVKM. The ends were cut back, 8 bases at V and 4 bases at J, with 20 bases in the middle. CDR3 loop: CASLNRDSLFYGYTF. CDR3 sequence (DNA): TGTGCCAGCTTAAACCGGGACTCCCTTTTCTATGGCTACACCTTC.

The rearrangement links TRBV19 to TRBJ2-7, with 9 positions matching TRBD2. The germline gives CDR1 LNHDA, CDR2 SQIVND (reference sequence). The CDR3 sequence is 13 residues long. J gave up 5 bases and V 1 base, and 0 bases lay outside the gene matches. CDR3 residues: CASSIVAGDEQYF. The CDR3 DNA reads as TGTGCCAGTAGTATAGTAGCGGGGGACGAGCAGTACTTC.

The CDR3 reads CSVELPGQGKSYEQYF. The CDR3 region has the DNA TGCAGCGTTGAACTCCCGGGACAGGGGAAGTCCTACGAGCAGTACTTC. V and J are TRBV29-1 and TRBJ2-7; 10 bases line up with TRBD1. Trimming at V came to 2 bases and at J to 1 base, leaving 8 bases not matched to a gene. From germline, CDR1 is SQVTM and CDR2 ANQGSEA. The CDR3 totals 16 residues.

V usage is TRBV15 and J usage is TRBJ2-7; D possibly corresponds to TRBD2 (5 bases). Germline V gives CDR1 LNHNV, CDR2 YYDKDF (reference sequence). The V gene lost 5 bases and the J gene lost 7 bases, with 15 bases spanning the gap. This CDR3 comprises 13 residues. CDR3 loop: CATSPLSSGEQYF. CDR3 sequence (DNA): TGTGCCACCAGCCCCCTCTCTTCGGGGGAGCAGTACTTC.

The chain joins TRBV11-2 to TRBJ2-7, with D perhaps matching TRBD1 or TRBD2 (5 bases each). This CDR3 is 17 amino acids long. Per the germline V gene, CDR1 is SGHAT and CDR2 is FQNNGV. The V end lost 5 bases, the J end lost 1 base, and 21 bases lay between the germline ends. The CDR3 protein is CASSTHRSGRTSYEQYF. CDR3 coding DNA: TGTGCCAGCAGCACACACCGTTCGGGACGGACATCCTACGAGCAGTACTTC.

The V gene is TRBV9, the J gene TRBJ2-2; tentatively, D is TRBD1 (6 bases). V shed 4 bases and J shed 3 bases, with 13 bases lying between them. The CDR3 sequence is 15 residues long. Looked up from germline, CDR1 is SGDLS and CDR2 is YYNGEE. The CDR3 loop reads CASSFRDTDTGELFF. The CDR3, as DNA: TGTGCCAGCAGCTTTCGGGACACCGACACCGGGGAGCTGTTTTTT.

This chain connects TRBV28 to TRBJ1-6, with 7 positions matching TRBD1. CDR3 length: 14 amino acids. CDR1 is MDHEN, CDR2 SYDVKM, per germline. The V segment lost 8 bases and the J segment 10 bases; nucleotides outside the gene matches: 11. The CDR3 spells CASEPTGIDSPLHF. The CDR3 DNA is TGTGCCAGCGAACCGACAGGGATTGACTCACCCCTCCACTTT.

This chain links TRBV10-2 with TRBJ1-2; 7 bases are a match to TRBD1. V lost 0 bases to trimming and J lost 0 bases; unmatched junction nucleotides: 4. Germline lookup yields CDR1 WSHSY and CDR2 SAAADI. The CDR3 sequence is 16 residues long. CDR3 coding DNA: TGCGCCAGCAGTGAGTCTGCAGGGGGGGCTAACTATGGCTACACCTTC. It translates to CASSESAGGANYGYTF.

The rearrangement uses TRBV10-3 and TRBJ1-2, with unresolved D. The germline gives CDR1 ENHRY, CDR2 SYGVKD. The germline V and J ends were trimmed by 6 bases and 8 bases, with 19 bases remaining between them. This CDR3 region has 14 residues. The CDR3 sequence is CAIRVGVGLVGYTF. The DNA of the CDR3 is TGTGCCATCAGAGTGGGAGTAGGGCTCGTGGGCTACACCTTC.